The 27 T cell receptor beta chains below were found in one sample sequenced in a study of beta chain features in type 1 diabetes. Study-wide results and caveats: Among all four CD4+ subsets, Type 1 diabetes patients had TCRB CDR3s that were moderately but significantly shorter.

The antigens these receptors bind are not known. Every isolated RNA sample was fully reverse transcribed, so sequencing captured expressed TCRB transcripts. Clones were sequenced by immunoSEQ multiplex PCR, and TCRdb holds only the in-frame ones, with some missing. The sample contains 500,000 to 850,000 clones, over 12% of which appear only once. Sequencing was done on a sample of naive CD4+ T cells from blood. All receptors derive from a man between 18 and 29 years old with type 1 diabetes.

This clone has only a few counts. This chain connects TRBV20-1 to TRBJ2-7; D is perhaps TRBD2 (5 bases). The CDR3 length is 11 residues. The V and J ends lost 6 bases and 4 bases respectively, with 10 bases between them. Per the germline V gene, CDR1 is DFQATT and CDR2 is SNEGSKA (reference sequence). This CDR3 reads CSAIRGYEQYF. The DNA for the CDR3 is TGCAGTGCCATTCGGGGTTACGAGCAGTACTTC.

The chain links TRBV7-9 to TRBJ2-5; TRBD1 matches 9 bases. With V trimmed by 1 base and J by 4 bases, 7 bases remained unmatched. This CDR3 region has 16 residues. The V gene's germline CDR1 is SEHNR and CDR2 FQNEAQ (reference sequence). CDR3 bases: TGTGCCAGCAGCTTAGGCCGGACAGGGGCTGGAGAGACCCAGTACTTC. It yields the protein CASSLGRTGAGETQYF.

Only a few counts were recorded for this clone. V and J are TRBV6-5 and TRBJ2-7, with D possibly being TRBD2 (6 bases). The CDR3 is made up of 15 amino acids. Germline lookup yields CDR1 MNHEY and CDR2 SVGAGI. The V gene lost 6 bases and the J gene lost 4 bases, with 19 bases spanning the gap. The DNA of the CDR3 is TGTGCCAGCAGGGTTACGGATGCCGGGGGATACGAGCAGTACTTC. Protein product: CASRVTDAGGYEQYF.

The chain is built from TRBV7-9 and TRBJ2-1; 7 bases are shared with TRBD1. V was pared by 2 bases and J by 0 bases, with 4 bases of the junction left unmatched. This CDR3 has 16 amino acids. In germline, CDR1 is SEHNR, CDR2 FQNEAQ (reference sequence). In DNA, the CDR3 is TGTGCCAGCAGCTTATCCGGGGACAGCTCCTACAATGAGCAGTTCTTC. Its translation: CASSLSGDSSYNEQFF.

This clone was counted between two and nine times. The chain recombines TRBV7-2 with TRBJ2-1, with TRBD1 as a possible D gene (5 bases). V lost 1 base and J lost 8, with 6 bases in between. The CDR3 loop spans 12 amino acids. The germline CDR1 and CDR2 sequences are SGHTA and FQGNSA. The CDR3 sequence is CASSLDRHEQFF. As DNA, the CDR3 is TGTGCCAGCAGCTTAGACAGGCATGAGCAGTTCTTC.

The V call is TRBV5-1, the J call TRBJ2-3; perhaps TRBD1 as D (5 bases). The V end was cut by 6 bases, the J end by 3 bases, with 14 bases between. CDR3 length equals 14 residues. Germline V CDR1 and CDR2: SGHRS, YFSETQ. CDR3 protein: CASIMEGVTDTQYF. The CDR3 DNA follows: TGCGCCAGCATCATGGAAGGGGTGACAGATACGCAGTATTTT.

The table lists this clone with a few counts. This sequence joins TRBV28 and TRBJ2-7; D may be TRBD1 (5 bases). CDR3 length equals 16 residues. Germline CDR1 reads MDHEN; CDR2 reads SYDVKM. V lost 6 bases and J lost 0, with 18 bases in between. The CDR3 sequence is CASSPTDSASSYEQYF. The CDR3 bases are TGTGCCAGCAGCCCAACCGACAGTGCGAGCTCCTACGAGCAGTACTTC.

The gene calls are TRBV7-2 and TRBJ2-2; D not certain. Germline V gene lookup returns CDR1 SGHTA and CDR2 FQGNSA. There are 15 residues in the CDR3. Trimming left V 1 base short and J 6 bases short, with 12 bases between. CDR3: CASSLGLRMPGELFF. CDR3 nucleotides: TGTGCCAGCAGCTTAGGTCTTAGGATGCCCGGGGAGCTGTTTTTT.

This clone came up a few times. Other DNA sequences in this sample translate to the same CDR3. The rearrangement joins TRBV29-1 to TRBJ2-5; maybe TRBD2 (7 bases). Germline V CDR1 and CDR2: SQVTM, ANQGSEA. This CDR3 has 12 residues. V dropped 7 bases and J dropped 5 bases, with 14 bases sitting between them. The DNA for the CDR3 is TGCAGCGCCTCGGGGGGCCGCGAGACCCAGTACTTC. This sequence encodes CSASGGRETQYF.

This chain links TRBV29-1 with TRBJ2-5; maybe TRBD2 (6 bases). The CDR3 sequence is 10 residues long. The germline V gene has CDR1 SQVTM and CDR2 ANQGSEA. V lost 7 bases to trimming and J lost 4 bases, with 7 bases between them. CDR3 sequence reads: CSAGGETQYF. CDR3 bases: TGCAGCGCCGGGGGAGAGACCCAGTACTTC.

The V gene is TRBV7-2, the J gene TRBJ2-1; 11 bases are shared with TRBD2. This CDR3 comprises 16 residues. With V trimmed by 5 bases and J by 5 bases, 8 bases remained unmatched. Germline CDR1 reads SGHTA; CDR2 reads FQGNSA. CDR3 loop: CASSTRTSGPDNEQFF. In nucleotides, the CDR3 is TGTGCCAGCAGCACCCGGACTAGCGGGCCAGACAATGAGCAGTTCTTC.

This clone was detected a few times. The V and J genes are TRBV19 and TRBJ2-2, with 8 bases identical to TRBD2. Germline CDR1 is LNHDA and CDR2 is SQIVND (reference sequence). The CDR3 runs to 12 residues. CDR3 loop: CATGRAAGELFF. The CDR3 region has the DNA TGTGCGACCGGGAGGGCAGCCGGGGAGCTGTTTTTT.

This clone appeared a few times. The rearrangement joins TRBV5-1 to TRBJ2-7; 10 bases are shared with TRBD2. The CDR3 loop spans 16 amino acids. The J segment lost 4 bases and the V segment lost 0 bases, leaving 7 bases of the junction unmatched. Germline V gives CDR1 SGHRS, CDR2 YFSETQ. CDR3 protein: CASSLGGLAEFYEQYF. As DNA, the CDR3 is TGCGCCAGCAGCTTGGGAGGACTAGCGGAGTTTTACGAGCAGTACTTC.

CDR3 coding DNA: TGTGCCTGGTCCCCGGGCTGGTACGAGCAGTACTTC. Translation gives CAWSPGWYEQYF. The chain recombines TRBV30 with TRBJ2-7, with no clear D. Trimming stripped 5 bases from V and 4 bases from J, with 12 bases between. CDR3 length: 12 amino acids. CDR1 and CDR2 from the germline V gene are GTSNPN and SVGIG (reference sequence).

This clone was picked up a small number of times. This chain's CDR3 is CATVWGTSYNEQFF. The CDR3 DNA follows: TGTGCCACCGTATGGGGGACCTCCTACAATGAGCAGTTCTTC. This rearrangement joins TRBV28 to TRBJ2-1; D tentatively fits TRBD1 or TRBD2 (5 bases each). This CDR3 is built from 14 residues. The germline V gene encodes CDR1 MDHEN and CDR2 SYDVKM. V lost 10 bases to trimming and J lost 0 bases, with 13 bases between them.

The chain combines TRBV29-1 with TRBJ2-5; either TRBD1 or TRBD2 may fit D (5 bases each). The CDR3 is made up of 14 amino acids. Germline V CDR1 and CDR2: SQVTM, ANQGSEA. The V end lost 0 bases, the J end lost 4 bases, and 12 bases lay between the germline ends. The CDR3 DNA reads as TGCAGCGTTGAAGAATACGGTGGGGGAGAGACCCAGTACTTC. Translating it yields CSVEEYGGGETQYF.

This clone has only a few counts. The rearrangement joins TRBV7-3 to TRBJ2-2, with D possibly TRBD1 on 6 matching bases. V shed 3 bases and J shed 3 bases, with 8 bases lying between them. The CDR3 extends over 14 amino acids. The germline CDR1 and CDR2 sequences are SGHTA and FQGTGA. The CDR3: CASSFYRDTGELFF. The CDR3, as DNA: TGTGCCAGCAGCTTCTACAGGGACACCGGGGAGCTGTTTTTT.

This rearrangement joins TRBV7-2 to TRBJ2-2; TRBD1 might be the D (5 bases). From germline, CDR1 is SGHTA and CDR2 FQGNSA. The CDR3 length is 14 residues. The V end was cut by 1 base, the J end by 3 bases, with 6 bases between. The CDR3 DNA reads TGTGCCAGCAGCTTAGTAGGGGACACCGGGGAGCTGTTTTTT. It translates to CASSLVGDTGELFF.

The genes are TRBV27 and TRBJ1-5; 9 nucleotides align to TRBD1. This CDR3 region has 15 residues. The germline V gene has CDR1 MNHEY and CDR2 SMNVEV (reference sequence). The V segment lost 5 bases and the J segment 2 bases; nucleotides outside the gene matches: 4. CDR3 coding DNA: TGTGCCAGCAGTACAGGGGGCTTCGGCAATCAGCCCCAGCATTTT. It translates to CASSTGGFGNQPQHF.

The chain carries TRBV27 and TRBJ1-5; TRBD1 agrees at 7 bases. In germline, CDR1 is MNHEY, CDR2 SMNVEV (reference sequence). Germline trimming cut 5 bases from V and 5 bases from J; bases unmatched to any gene: 6. This CDR3 has 14 amino acids. CDR3 protein: CASSHQGDDQPQHF. Here the CDR3 DNA reads TGTGCCAGCAGTCATCAGGGGGACGATCAGCCCCAGCATTTT.

The V and J genes are TRBV30 and TRBJ2-1; tentative D call: TRBD2 (5 bases). The CDR3 runs to 12 residues. V dropped 3 bases and J dropped 10 bases, with 13 bases sitting between them. Germline CDR1 GTSNPN, CDR2 SVGIG (reference sequence). The CDR3 region has the DNA TGTGCCTGGAGCCCACTAGTCAGGGAGCAGTTCTTC. The encoded protein is CAWSPLVREQFF. The entire variable domain, with the rest obtained from reference TRBV30 and TRBJ2-1, is as follows: SQTIHQWPATLVQPVGSPLSLECTVEGTSNPNLYWYRQAAGRGLQLLFYSVGIGQISSEVPQNLSASRPQDRQFILSSKKLLLSDSGFYLCAWSPLVREQFFGPGTRLTVL.

Only a few counts were recorded for this clone. CDR3 loop: CAYATGAGNTIYF. The CDR3 nucleotides are TGTGCCTACGCTACAGGGGCTGGAAACACCATATATTTT. The chain joins TRBV30 to TRBJ1-3, with 7 nucleotides matching TRBD1. The trim removed 7 bases at V and 2 bases at J, leaving 5 bases unmatched. The germline gives CDR1 GTSNPN, CDR2 SVGIG (reference sequence). The CDR3 is made up of 13 amino acids.

The chain is built from TRBV7-9 and TRBJ2-7; no clear D. Trimming pared 6 bases from V and 0 bases from J, leaving 15 bases between. CDR3 length equals 15 residues. CDR1 is SEHNR, CDR2 FQNEAQ, per germline (reference sequence). CDR3 sequence (DNA): TGTGCCAGCAGTTACAGCGCGCGGAGCTCCTACGAGCAGTACTTC. It translates to CASSYSARSSYEQYF.

This chain connects TRBV6-5 to TRBJ1-5; D is perhaps TRBD1 (5 bases). The CDR3 consists of 15 residues. Trimming cost V 5 bases and J 0 bases, with 11 bases left between them. Germline CDR1 is MNHEY and CDR2 is SVGAGI. The CDR3 DNA follows: TGTGCCAGCAGTCCACAGGTTACTAGCAATCAGCCCCAGCATTTT. This gives the protein CASSPQVTSNQPQHF.

This clone was counted at least ten times. The chain joins TRBV7-9 to TRBJ2-4, with 7 bases that match TRBD2. Trimming removed 5 bases from V and 2 bases from J; junction bases left unmatched: 12. This CDR3 is 17 amino acids long. CDR1 and CDR2 (germline): SEHNR, FQNEAQ (reference sequence). CDR3 nucleotides: TGTGCCAGCAGCCCCCCGACTAGCCTGGGGACCAAAAACATTCAGTACTTC. Amino acids: CASSPPTSLGTKNIQYF.

The chain has TRBV4-1 and TRBJ2-5; D is perhaps TRBD2 (6 bases). There are 15 residues in the CDR3. CDR1 MGHRA and CDR2 YSYEKL come from the germline V gene. The V and J ends lost 2 bases and 2 bases respectively, with 12 bases between them. The CDR3 loop is CASSQTGTPQETQYF. CDR3 nucleotide sequence: TGCGCCAGCAGCCAAACCGGGACTCCTCAAGAGACCCAGTACTTC.

This clone occurred a few times. This chain uses TRBV19 with TRBJ2-1, with D perhaps being TRBD1 or TRBD2 (5 bases each). Trimming shortened V by 7 bases and J by 5 bases, and 15 bases separated the two germline ends. The CDR3 extends over 14 amino acids. CDR1 and CDR2 from the germline V gene are LNHDA and SQIVND (reference sequence). CDR3 protein: CASTPLGPNNEQFF. The CDR3 region has the DNA TGTGCCAGTACTCCTCTGGGACCAAACAATGAGCAGTTCTTC.